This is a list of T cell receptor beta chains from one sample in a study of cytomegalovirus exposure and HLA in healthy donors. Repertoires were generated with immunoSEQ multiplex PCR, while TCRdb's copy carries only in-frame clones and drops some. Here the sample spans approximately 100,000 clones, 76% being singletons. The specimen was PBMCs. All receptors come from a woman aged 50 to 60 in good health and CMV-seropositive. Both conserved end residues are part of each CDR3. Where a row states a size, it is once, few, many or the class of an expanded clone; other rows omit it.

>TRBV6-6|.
CASIVGPGLGQETQYF
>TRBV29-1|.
CSVGLPRGANYGYTF
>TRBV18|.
CASSPTSGSPPDTQYF
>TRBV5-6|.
CASSTGSSNEKLFF
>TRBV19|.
CASSAGTVIDPYEQYF
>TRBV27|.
CASSFGTGLLTEAFF
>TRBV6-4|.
CASSDWRSGANGLTF
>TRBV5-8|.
CASNRGAPYNEQFF
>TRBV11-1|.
CASSIGQGKGYGANGLTF
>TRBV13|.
CASSYRGPTQYF
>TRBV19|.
CASSISRTGYEQYF
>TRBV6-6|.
CASRISGGGTDTQYF
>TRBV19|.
CASSIAQGRVGDGYTF
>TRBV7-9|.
CSSSLASGVSYEQYF
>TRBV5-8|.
CASSLLQWPSYEQYF
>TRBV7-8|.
CASSSGLAGGSGELFF
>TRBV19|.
CASSIGTGALNQPQHF
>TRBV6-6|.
CASRRVGTEAFF
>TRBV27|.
CASSLSGSSSYNEQFF
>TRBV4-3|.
CASSQDLKVAGGSETQYF
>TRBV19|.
CASSITPNRGGYEQYF
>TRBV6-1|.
CASSDWGSGASYEQYF
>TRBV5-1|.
CASIRRAFDSPLHF
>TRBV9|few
CASSGEAETQYF